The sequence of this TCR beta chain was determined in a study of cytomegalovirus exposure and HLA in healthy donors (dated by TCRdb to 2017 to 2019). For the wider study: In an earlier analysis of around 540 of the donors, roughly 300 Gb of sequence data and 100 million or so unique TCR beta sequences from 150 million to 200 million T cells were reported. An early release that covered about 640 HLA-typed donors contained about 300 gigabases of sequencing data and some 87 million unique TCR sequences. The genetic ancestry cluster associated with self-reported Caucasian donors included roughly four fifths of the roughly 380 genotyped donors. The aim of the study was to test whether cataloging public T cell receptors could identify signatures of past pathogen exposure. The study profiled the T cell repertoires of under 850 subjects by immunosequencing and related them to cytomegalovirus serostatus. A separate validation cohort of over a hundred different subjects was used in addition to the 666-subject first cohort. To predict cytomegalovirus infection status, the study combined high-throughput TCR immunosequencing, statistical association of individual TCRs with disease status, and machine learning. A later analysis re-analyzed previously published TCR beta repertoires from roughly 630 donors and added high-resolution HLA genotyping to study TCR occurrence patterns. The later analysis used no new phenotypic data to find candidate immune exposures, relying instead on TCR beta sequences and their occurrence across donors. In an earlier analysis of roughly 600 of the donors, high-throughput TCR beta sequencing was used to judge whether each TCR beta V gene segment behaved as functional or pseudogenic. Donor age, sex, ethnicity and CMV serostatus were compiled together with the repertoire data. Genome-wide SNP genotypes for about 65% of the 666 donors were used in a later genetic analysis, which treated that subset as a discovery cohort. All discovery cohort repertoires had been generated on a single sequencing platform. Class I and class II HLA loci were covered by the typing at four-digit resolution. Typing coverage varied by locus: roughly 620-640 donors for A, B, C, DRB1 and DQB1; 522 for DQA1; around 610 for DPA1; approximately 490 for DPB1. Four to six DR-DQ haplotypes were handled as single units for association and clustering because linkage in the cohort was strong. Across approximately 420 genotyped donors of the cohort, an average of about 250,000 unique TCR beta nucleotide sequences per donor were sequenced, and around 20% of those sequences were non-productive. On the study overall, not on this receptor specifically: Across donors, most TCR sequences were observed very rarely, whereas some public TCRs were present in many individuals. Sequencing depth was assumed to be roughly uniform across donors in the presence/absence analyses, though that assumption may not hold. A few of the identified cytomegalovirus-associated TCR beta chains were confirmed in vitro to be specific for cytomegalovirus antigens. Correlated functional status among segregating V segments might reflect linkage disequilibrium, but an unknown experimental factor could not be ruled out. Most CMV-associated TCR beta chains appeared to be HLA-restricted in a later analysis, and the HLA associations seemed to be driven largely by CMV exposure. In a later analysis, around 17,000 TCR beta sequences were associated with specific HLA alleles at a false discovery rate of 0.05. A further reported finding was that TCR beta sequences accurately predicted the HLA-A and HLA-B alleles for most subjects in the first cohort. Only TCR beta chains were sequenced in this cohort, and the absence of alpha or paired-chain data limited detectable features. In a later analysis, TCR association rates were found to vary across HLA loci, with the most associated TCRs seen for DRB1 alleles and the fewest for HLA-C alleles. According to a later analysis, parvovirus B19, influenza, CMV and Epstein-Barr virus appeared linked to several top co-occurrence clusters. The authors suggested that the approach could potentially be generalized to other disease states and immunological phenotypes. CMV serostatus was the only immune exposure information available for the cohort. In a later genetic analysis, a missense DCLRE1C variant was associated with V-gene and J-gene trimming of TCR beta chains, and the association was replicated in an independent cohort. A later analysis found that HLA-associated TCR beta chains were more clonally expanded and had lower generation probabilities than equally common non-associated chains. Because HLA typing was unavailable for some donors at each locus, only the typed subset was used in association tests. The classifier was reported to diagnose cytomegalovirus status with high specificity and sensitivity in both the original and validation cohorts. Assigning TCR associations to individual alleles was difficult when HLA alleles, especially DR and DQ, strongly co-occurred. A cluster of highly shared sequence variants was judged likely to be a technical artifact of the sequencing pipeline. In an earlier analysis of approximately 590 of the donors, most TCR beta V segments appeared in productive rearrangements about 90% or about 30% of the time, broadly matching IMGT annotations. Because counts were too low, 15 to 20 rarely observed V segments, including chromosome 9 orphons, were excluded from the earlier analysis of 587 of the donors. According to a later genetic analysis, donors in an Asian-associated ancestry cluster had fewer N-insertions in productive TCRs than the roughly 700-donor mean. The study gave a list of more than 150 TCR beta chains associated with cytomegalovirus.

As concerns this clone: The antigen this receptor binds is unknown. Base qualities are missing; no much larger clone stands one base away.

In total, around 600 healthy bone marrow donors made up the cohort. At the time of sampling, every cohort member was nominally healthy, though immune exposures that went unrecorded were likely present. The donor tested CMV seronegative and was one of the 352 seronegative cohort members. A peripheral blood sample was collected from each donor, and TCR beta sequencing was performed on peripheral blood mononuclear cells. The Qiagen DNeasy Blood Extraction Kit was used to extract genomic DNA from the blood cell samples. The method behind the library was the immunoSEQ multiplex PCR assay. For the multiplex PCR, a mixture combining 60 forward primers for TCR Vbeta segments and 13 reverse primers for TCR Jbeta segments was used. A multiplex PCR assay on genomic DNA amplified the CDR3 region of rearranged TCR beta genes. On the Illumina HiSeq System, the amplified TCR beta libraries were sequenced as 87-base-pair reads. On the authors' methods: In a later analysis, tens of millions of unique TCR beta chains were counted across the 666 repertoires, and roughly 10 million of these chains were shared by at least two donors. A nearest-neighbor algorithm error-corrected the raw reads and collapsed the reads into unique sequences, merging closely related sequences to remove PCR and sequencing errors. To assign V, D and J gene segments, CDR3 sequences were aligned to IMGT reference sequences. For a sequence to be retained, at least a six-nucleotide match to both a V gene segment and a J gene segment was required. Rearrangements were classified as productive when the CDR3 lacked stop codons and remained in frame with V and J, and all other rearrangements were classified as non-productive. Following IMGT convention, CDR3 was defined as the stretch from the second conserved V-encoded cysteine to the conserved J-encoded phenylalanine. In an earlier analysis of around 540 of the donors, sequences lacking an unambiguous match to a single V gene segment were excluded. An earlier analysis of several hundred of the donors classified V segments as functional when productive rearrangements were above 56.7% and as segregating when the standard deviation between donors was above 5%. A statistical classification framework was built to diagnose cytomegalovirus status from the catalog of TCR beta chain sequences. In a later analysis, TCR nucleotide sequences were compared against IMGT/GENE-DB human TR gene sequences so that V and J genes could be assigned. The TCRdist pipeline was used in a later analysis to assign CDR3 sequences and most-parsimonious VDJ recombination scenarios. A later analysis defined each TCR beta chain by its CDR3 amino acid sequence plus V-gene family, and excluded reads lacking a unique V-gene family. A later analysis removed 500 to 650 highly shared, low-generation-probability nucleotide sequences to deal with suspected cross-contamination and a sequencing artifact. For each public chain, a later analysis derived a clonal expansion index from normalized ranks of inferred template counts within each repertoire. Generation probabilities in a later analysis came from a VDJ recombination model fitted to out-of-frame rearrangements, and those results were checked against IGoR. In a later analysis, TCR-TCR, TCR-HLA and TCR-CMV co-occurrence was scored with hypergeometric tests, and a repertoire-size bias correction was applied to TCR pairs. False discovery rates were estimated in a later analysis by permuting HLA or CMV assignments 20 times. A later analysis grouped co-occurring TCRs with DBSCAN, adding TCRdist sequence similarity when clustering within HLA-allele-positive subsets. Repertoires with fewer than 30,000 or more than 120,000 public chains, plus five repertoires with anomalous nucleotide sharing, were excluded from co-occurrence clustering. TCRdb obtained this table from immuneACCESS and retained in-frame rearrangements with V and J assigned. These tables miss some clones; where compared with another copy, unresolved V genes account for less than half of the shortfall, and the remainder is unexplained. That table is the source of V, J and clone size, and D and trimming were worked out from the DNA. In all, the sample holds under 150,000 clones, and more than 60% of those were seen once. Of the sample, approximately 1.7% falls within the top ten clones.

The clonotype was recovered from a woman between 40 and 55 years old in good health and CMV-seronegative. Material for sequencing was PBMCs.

The DNA sequence is TGTGCCAGCAGCCTCTCTGGGGCCAACGTCCTGACTTTC. Translated, this gives CASSLSGANVLTF. The chain was built from TRBV5-6 and TRBJ2-6; a confident D gene designation cannot be given. V is reduced by 4 bases and J by 0 bases, leaving a spacing of 2 bases between them. The CDR3 runs 13 residues from the cysteine to the phenylalanine. Only CDR3 DNA remains: 39 bases, in frame from the first base. The CDR1 and CDR2 encoded by the germline V gene are SGHDT and YYEEEE.